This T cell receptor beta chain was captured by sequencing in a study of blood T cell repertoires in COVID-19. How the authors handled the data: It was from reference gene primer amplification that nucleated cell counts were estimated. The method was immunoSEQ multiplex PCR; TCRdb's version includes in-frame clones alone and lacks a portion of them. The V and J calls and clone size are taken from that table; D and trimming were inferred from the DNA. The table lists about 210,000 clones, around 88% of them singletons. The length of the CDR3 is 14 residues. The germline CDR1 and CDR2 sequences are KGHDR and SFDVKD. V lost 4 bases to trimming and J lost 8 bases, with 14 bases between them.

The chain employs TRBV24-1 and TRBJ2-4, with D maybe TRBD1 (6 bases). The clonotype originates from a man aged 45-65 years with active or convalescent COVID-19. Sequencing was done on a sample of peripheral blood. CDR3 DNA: TGTGCCACCAGTGAATCCACAGGGTCCGACATTCAGTACTTC. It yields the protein CATSESTGSDIQYF.